The present entry profiles one T cell receptor (beta chain) with its context. Its antigen is currently unknown. The CDR3 runs to 14 residues. The V and J ends lost 5 bases and 0 bases respectively, with 8 bases between them. CDR1 ENHRY and CDR2 SYGVKD come from the germline V gene. This sample stems from a study of shared clonotypes between healthy human individuals. Notes on the study in general: Few donors limited the genetic and exposure-history diversity represented.

Deep-level assay runs were performed. Replicate sorted-subset PCRs were loaded with around 200 ng DNA, approximately 31,000 T cell genomes. The assay was immunoSEQ multiplex PCR, and TCRdb's table has in-frame clones only and misses some. This sample has approximately 1.1 million clones, with 70% to 80% found just once. Sequencing was performed on memory CD4+ T cells from PBMCs. Documented subset: CD45RA-negative fraction. V gene TRBV10-3 combines with J gene TRBJ1-5; D is ambiguous. This TCR was recovered from a man between 18 and 29 years old in good health. Some clones in this sample may be carry-over from other donors' samples. CDR3 bases: TGTGCCATCAGTTTGGCCCTTAGCAATCAGCCCCAGCATTTT. This sequence encodes CAISLALSNQPQHF.